The rows below give T cell receptor beta chains drawn from one sample of a study of CD8+CD57+ T cells in acquired aplastic anemia. TCRdb analysed the reads with MiXCR anew, one entry per CDR3 protein. The data hold 200,000 to 250,000 distinct CDR3 sequences, with roughly 35% observed a single time. Sample: sorted CD4+, CD8+, or CD8+CD57+ T cells (not recorded which) from PBMCs. All receptors derive from a human donor in good health, serving as a control. Both conserved end residues are part of each CDR3. A D gene is named only where the DNA matches it firmly. The size of a clone is reported for some rows only, either as once, few or many, or as a class for expanded clones.

clone size	V gene	D gene	J gene	CDR3 protein	CDR3 DNA
-	TRBV10-1	-	TRBJ1-3	CASSEDFSGNTIYF	TGCGCCAGCAGTGAAGACTTCTCTGGAAACACCATATATTTT
few	TRBV5-6	-	TRBJ1-2	CASSLLGDSKGYTF	TGTGCCAGCAGCTTGTTGGGGGATTCGAAGGGCTACACCTTC
many	TRBV12-3/TRBV12-4	-	TRBJ1-1	CASSRQFLNTEAFF	TGTGCCAGCAGTCGACAGTTCCTTAACACTGAAGCTTTCTTT
many	TRBV19	TRBD1	TRBJ1-2	CASSGQVFNYGYTF	TGTGCCAGTAGCGGACAGGTGTTCAACTATGGCTACACCTTC
-	TRBV10-3	-	TRBJ1-1	CAISAAGADTEAFF	TGTGCCATCAGTGCGGCCGGGGCGGACACTGAAGCTTTCTTT
-	TRBV10-3	-	TRBJ2-2	CASSFRLNPDTGELFF	TGTGCCAGCAGTTTTAGGTTAAACCCGGACACCGGGGAGCTGTTTTTT
-	TRBV5-4	-	TRBJ1-2	CASSPDGYGYTF	TGTGCCAGCAGCCCTGACGGCTATGGCTACACCTTC
-	TRBV2	-	TRBJ1-4	CASSGQLDEKLFF	TGTGCCAGCAGTGGACAGCTGGATGAAAAACTGTTTTTT
-	TRBV12-3/TRBV12-4	TRBD1	TRBJ2-1	CASSFPGQGREQFF	TGTGCCAGCAGTTTCCCTGGACAGGGCCGGGAGCAGTTCTTC
many	TRBV28	-	TRBJ1-2	CASSFRTAYGYTF	TGTGCCAGCAGTTTTCGGACAGCCTATGGCTACACCTTC
many	TRBV29-1	TRBD2	TRBJ2-5	CSVEDPGGPRETQYF	TGCAGCGTTGAAGACCCGGGAGGGCCTCGAGAGACCCAGTACTTC
-	TRBV18	-	TRBJ1-1	CASSLHKNTEAFF	TGTGCCAGCTCACTACACAAGAACACTGAAGCTTTCTTT
-	TRBV25-1	TRBD2	TRBJ2-3	CASSEYGLADTQYF	TGTGCCAGCAGTGAATACGGACTAGCAGATACGCAGTATTTT
-	TRBV2	-	TRBJ1-2	CASSDGLSGNTF	TGTGCCAGCAGTGATGGGCTCTCTGGAAACACCTTC
-	TRBV10-3	TRBD1	TRBJ1-2	CAISSGQDYGYTF	TGTGCCATCAGCTCCGGACAGGACTATGGCTACACCTTC
-	TRBV6-1	TRBD1	TRBJ2-1	CASSPGTGHDEQFF	TGTGCCAGCAGTCCCGGGACAGGCCACGATGAGCAGTTCTTC
many	TRBV29-1	-	TRBJ1-1	CSVRVNTEAFF	TGCAGCGTTCGGGTGAACACTGAAGCTTTCTTT